This TCR beta chain was recovered during a study of graft-versus-host responses after intestinal transplantation. Study context: Isolated intestinal, liver-intestinal, or multivisceral transplants were what recipients had. Study-wide points: Maximum circulating GvH clone levels tracked with early post-transplant HvG decreases. GvH clones surfaced in recipient marrow, some emerging earlier in ileum or blood.

The table came from immunoSEQ multiplex PCR; TCRdb's copy has only in-frame clones and leaves some out. The sample includes 65,000 to 90,000 clones, about 89% seen only once; the top ten take around 2.3%. This CDR3 contains 15 residues. Germline values: CDR1 MGHRA, CDR2 YSYEKL. Trimming took 1 base from V and 3 from J; bases not matched to a gene: 3. Of note for this clone: Its target is unknown.

Sequenced here: unstimulated CD8+ T cells sorted from spleen or lymph node cells, sampled before intestinal transplant. The chain combines TRBV4-1 with TRBJ2-1; 7 positions match TRBD1. The clonotype originates from a human donor who received an intestinal transplant. CDR3 DNA sequence: TGCGCCAGCAGCCAAGGGCCAGGGGGCTACAATGAGCAGTTCTTC. It is translated as CASSQGPGGYNEQFF.